Below, one T cell receptor (beta chain) is given with its context. Its antigen remains unknown. The data are from a study of cytomegalovirus exposure and HLA in healthy donors. Overall study context: Early released data comprised approximately 85 million unique TCRs from HLA-typed donors.

Amplification used 60 Vbeta primers and 13 Jbeta primers. Data came from immunoSEQ multiplex PCR; TCRdb stores just in-frame clones and leaves some out. The repertoire shows more than 140,000 clones; the top ten hold about 2.2%. V lost 3 bases to trimming and J lost 5 bases; unmatched junction nucleotides: 11. In germline, CDR1 is GTSNPN, CDR2 SVGIG (reference sequence). The CDR3 sequence is 18 residues long. General observations from the study: Accounts indicate the classifier identified cytomegalovirus status with strong specificity and sensitivity. The HLA-A and HLA-B alleles of most subjects were reportedly predicted accurately from TCR beta sequences.

The specimen was PBMCs. The chain has TRBV30 and TRBJ2-1; 15 bases line up with TRBD2. The TCR was taken from a woman aged 18 to 35 in good health and CMV-seronegative. The CDR3 nucleotides are TGTGCCTGGAGCCACCTCGGGACTAGCGGGAGGAATAACAATGAGCAGTTCTTC. Residues: CAWSHLGTSGRNNNEQFF.